Presented here are 19 T cell receptor beta chains from one specimen sequenced in a study of blood T cells in healthy people across ages. Together with a sample-barcoded 5' primer, a J-beta primer mix was included in a second PCR lasting about 6 to 11 cycles. TCRdb fed the 5' RACE reads into MiXCR, producing one record per CDR3 protein. The sample gives 1.5 million to 2 million distinct CDR3 sequences, under 30% of which show up once; 7.7% is in the top ten. Input material: blood. Every receptor here comes from a woman under 40 in good health.

J is TRBJ1-6 and V is TRBV10-2, with 8 bases identical to TRBD1. There are 13 residues in the CDR3. The V and J ends lost 7 bases and 9 bases, in that order; junction bases with no gene match: 5. Germline CDR1 and CDR2: WSHSY and SAAADI. The CDR3 reads CASKTGVGSPLHF. CDR3 nucleotides: TGCGCCAGCAAGACAGGGGTCGGTTCACCCCTCCACTTT.

CDR3 in amino acids: CASSSFMSTEAFF. DNA of the CDR3: TGTGCCAGCAGCTCATTCATGAGCACTGAAGCTTTCTTT. The genes are TRBV7-3 and TRBJ1-1, with D unclear. Germline V gene data show CDR1 as SGHTA and CDR2 as FQGTGA. With 4 bases removed from V and 4 bases from J, the gap between germline ends came to 10 bases. CDR3 size: 13 residues.

This sequence joins TRBV20-1 and TRBJ2-5; 8 nucleotides match TRBD2. The CDR3 loop spans 15 amino acids. V lost 2 bases and J lost 2; bases outside the gene matches: 7. Germline-derived CDR1 and CDR2 are DFQATT and SNEGSKA (reference sequence). This CDR3 is CSARRRTSSQETQYF. Here the CDR3 DNA reads TGCAGTGCTAGACGAAGGACTAGCAGTCAAGAGACCCAGTACTTC.

This rearrangement joins TRBV7-2 to TRBJ2-2, with 10 positions matching TRBD1. The V segment lost 6 bases and the J segment 6 bases; nucleotides outside the gene matches: 4. The CDR3 extends over 14 amino acids. CDR1 is SGHTA and CDR2 is FQGNSA in the germline V gene. The CDR3 here is CASRTGGGAGELFF. The CDR3 DNA reads as TGTGCCAGCAGGACAGGGGGCGGCGCCGGGGAGCTGTTTTTT. Full variable domain (outside the CDR3, taken from reference TRBV7-2 and TRBJ2-2): GAGVSQSPSNKVTEKGKDVELRCDPISGHTALYWYRQSLGQGLEFLIYFQGNSAPDKSGLPSDRFSAERTGGSVSTLTIQRTQQEDSAVYLCASRTGGGAGELFFGEGSRLTVL.

Many counts were recorded for this clonotype. The chain joins TRBV28 to TRBJ2-5; D gene uncertain. The V end was cut by 3 bases, the J end by 3 bases, with 8 bases between. This CDR3 region has 13 residues. CDR1 and CDR2 from the germline V gene are MDHEN and SYDVKM. The CDR3 sequence is CASSFYYKETQYF. The CDR3 nucleotides are TGTGCCAGCAGTTTCTACTACAAAGAGACCCAGTACTTC.

The V and J genes are TRBV20-1 and TRBJ2-1; 9 bases match TRBD2. V lost 0 bases, J lost 7 bases, and 10 bases stayed unmatched. This CDR3 spans 16 amino acids. In germline, CDR1 is DFQATT, CDR2 SNEGSKA (reference sequence). CDR3 coding DNA: TGCAGTGCTAGAGATCCGGGCGGGGGGGCTCTAAATGAGCAGTTCTTC. Translated, it gives CSARDPGGGALNEQFF.

The J gene is TRBJ2-7, the V gene TRBV20-1, with D unresolved. Trimming left V 3 bases short and J 1 base short, with 16 bases between. CDR1 and CDR2 (germline): DFQATT, SNEGSKA (reference sequence). This CDR3 spans 15 amino acids. The CDR3 DNA sequence: TGCAGTGCTAGGGGTAGGGCCGAAGGGTCCTACGAGCAGTACTTC. Amino acid sequence: CSARGRAEGSYEQYF.

This clonotype was counted only a few times. The chain is built from TRBV6-1 and TRBJ2-7; TRBD1 aligns across 10 bases. The CDR3 sequence is 14 residues long. The ends lost 6 bases at V and 4 bases at J; junction bases unmatched: 6. Germline V lookup: CDR1 MNHNS, CDR2 SASEGT. DNA for the CDR3: TGTGCCAGCAGGGACAGGGGGGGAGGGTACGAGCAGTACTTC. Translated, it gives CASRDRGGGYEQYF.

This clonotype appeared a single time. This chain links TRBV9 with TRBJ2-2; D is undetermined. The CDR3 is 15 residues long. Germline CDR1 is SGDLS and CDR2 is YYNGEE. Trimming took 1 base from V and 0 from J, leaving 7 bases between them. The CDR3 DNA sequence: TGTGCCAGCAGCGTACCAGAAACGAACACCGGGGAGCTGTTTTTT. It specifies CASSVPETNTGELFF.

As for this clonotype: Being one base from a much bigger clone, this may be a read error. The genes are TRBV29-1 and TRBJ2-1; 12 positions match TRBD2. J was trimmed by 15 bases and V by 7 bases; bases with no gene match: 16. Germline CDR1 is SQVTM and CDR2 is ANQGSEA. The CDR3 has 14 residues. CDR3 sequence (DNA): TGCAGCGCTGGGGCCGAGGCTAGCGGGAGGGTTCCGTTCTTC. Protein product: CSAGAEASGRVPFF.

This clonotype was detected a few times. CDR3 DNA: TGTGCCAGCAGCTTTGCACAGGGGTGGAACTACGAGCAGTACTTC. Translating gives CASSFAQGWNYEQYF. The chain couples TRBV14 to TRBJ2-7; 7 nucleotides line up with TRBD1. Per germline, CDR1 SGHDN and CDR2 FVKESK. The junction had 10 bases not matched to a gene; V was cut back by 5 bases and J by 3 bases. The length of the CDR3 is 15 residues.

This clonotype was counted many times. The chain couples TRBV5-1 to TRBJ1-2; no reliable D call. Deletions cut 0 bases from V and 1 base from J, with 10 bases between. This CDR3 has 15 residues. Germline V gene lookup returns CDR1 SGHRS and CDR2 YFSETQ. The CDR3 DNA follows: TGCGCCAGCAGCTTGGAGGGCCGAGGTAACTATGGCTACACCTTC. Amino acid sequence: CASSLEGRGNYGYTF. Complete variable domain (other parts from reference TRBV5-1 and TRBJ1-2): KAGVTQTPRYLIKTRGQQVTLSCSPISGHRSVSWYQQTPGQGLQFLFEYFSETQRNKGNFPGRFSGRQFSNSRSEMNVSTLELGDSALYLCASSLEGRGNYGYTFGSGTRLTVV.

The chain carries TRBV2 and TRBJ2-5; D uncertain. Trimming left V 4 bases short and J 6 bases short, with 9 bases between. The V gene's germline CDR1 is SNHLY and CDR2 FYNNEI. There are 12 residues in the CDR3. DNA of the CDR3: TGTGCCAGCAGTGTAAGTGGGAAGACCCAGTACTTC. As protein: CASSVSGKTQYF.

Concerning this clonotype itself: The junction does not match germline at one end; this may be a read error. The V call is TRBV6-5, the J call TRBJ1-1, with 8 bases fitting TRBD1. This CDR3 is built from 13 residues. Germline-derived CDR1 and CDR2 are MNHEY and SVGAGI. CDR3 amino acids: CASRRDRNAEAFF. DNA of the CDR3: TGTGCCAGCAGGCGGGACAGGAACGCTGAAGCTTTCTTT.

This clonotype was counted at least ten times. The chain recombines TRBV29-1 with TRBJ2-5; possibly TRBD1 or TRBD2 for D (6 bases each). CDR1 is SQVTM and CDR2 is ANQGSEA in the germline V gene. CDR3 length: 10 amino acids. CDR3 nucleotides: TGCAGAAGGGGGGAAGAGACCCAGTACTTC. This encodes CRRGEETQYF.

This clonotype was counted ten times or more. V and J are TRBV15 and TRBJ1-5; D is unresolved. CDR1 LNHNV and CDR2 YYDKDF come from the germline V gene (reference sequence). V lost 0 bases and J lost 7, with 4 bases in between. CDR3 length: 12 amino acids. The CDR3 loop is CATSRDHQPQHF. The CDR3 DNA reads TGTGCCACCAGCAGAGATCACCAGCCCCAGCATTTT.

A word on this clonotype: Germline and junction disagree at one end, which may indicate a read error. The rearrangement joins TRBV4-1 to TRBJ2-1; either TRBD1 or TRBD2 may supply D (7 bases each). This CDR3 is 16 amino acids long. In germline, CDR1 is MGHRA, CDR2 YSYEKL. For the CDR3, the DNA is TGCGCCGGCAGCAGGGGGGGGCCTTTAACCTACAATGAGCAGTTCTTC. Protein sequence: CAGSRGGPLTYNEQFF.

This clonotype was found a few times. The chain combines TRBV18 with TRBJ2-1, with no clear D. V was pared by 6 bases and J by 2 bases, with 14 bases between. Germline CDR1 is KGHSH and CDR2 is LQKENI. The CDR3 contains 15 residues. CDR3 loop: CASSAIQSPYNEQFF. The CDR3 DNA is TGTGCCAGCTCCGCGATACAGAGCCCCTACAATGAGCAGTTCTTC.

The gene calls are TRBV2 and TRBJ1-4; a weak D match, TRBD1 (5 bases). This CDR3 comprises 13 residues. The germline CDR1 and CDR2 sequences are SNHLY and FYNNEI. V was shortened by 8 bases and J by 3 bases, with 10 bases between the two germline ends. For the CDR3, the DNA is TGTGCCAGCCGGGGCAATCCTAATGAAAAACTGTTTTTT. This codes for CASRGNPNEKLFF.